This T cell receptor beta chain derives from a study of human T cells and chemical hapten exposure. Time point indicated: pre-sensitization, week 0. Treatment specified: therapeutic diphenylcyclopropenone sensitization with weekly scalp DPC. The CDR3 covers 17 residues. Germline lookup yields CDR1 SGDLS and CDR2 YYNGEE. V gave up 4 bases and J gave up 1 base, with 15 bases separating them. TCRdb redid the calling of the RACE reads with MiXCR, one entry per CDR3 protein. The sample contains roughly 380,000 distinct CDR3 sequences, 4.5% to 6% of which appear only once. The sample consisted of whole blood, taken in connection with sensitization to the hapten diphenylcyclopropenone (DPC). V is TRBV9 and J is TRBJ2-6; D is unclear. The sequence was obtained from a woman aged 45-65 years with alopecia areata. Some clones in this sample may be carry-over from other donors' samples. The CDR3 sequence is CASSSLLRGSGANVLTF. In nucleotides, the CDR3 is TGTGCCAGCAGCTCACTCCTGAGAGGATCTGGGGCCAACGTCCTGACTTTC.